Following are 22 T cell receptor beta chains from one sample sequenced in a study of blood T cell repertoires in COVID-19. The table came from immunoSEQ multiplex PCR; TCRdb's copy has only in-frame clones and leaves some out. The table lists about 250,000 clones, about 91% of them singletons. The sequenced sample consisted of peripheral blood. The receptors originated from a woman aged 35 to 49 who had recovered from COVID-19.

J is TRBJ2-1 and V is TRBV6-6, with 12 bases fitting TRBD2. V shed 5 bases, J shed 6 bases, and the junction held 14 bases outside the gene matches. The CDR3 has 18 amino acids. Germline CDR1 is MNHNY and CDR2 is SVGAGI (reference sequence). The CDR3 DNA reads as TGTGCCAGCAGTCCCTTTGCTAGCGGGGGGGCCGCGTCCAATGAGCAGTTCTTC. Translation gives CASSPFASGGAASNEQFF.

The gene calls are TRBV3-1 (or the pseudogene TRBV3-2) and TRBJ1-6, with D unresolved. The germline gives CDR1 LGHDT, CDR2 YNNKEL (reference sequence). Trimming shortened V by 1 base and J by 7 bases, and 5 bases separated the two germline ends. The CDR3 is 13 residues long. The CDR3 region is CASSQGLNSPLHF. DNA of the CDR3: TGTGCCAGCAGCCAAGGACTGAATTCACCCCTCCACTTT.

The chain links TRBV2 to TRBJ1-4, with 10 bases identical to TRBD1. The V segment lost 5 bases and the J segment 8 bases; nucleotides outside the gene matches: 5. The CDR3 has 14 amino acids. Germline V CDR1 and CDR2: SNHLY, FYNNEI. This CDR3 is CASSLTGGKEKLFF. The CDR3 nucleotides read TGTGCCAGCAGTTTGACAGGGGGCAAGGAAAAACTGTTTTTT.

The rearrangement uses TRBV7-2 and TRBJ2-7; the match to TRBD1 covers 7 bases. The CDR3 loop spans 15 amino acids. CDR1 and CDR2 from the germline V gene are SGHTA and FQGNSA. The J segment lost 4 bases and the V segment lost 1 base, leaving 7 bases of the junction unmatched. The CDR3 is CASSLDGTDSYEQYF. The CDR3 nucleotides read TGTGCCAGCAGCTTAGACGGGACAGACAGTTACGAGCAGTACTTC.

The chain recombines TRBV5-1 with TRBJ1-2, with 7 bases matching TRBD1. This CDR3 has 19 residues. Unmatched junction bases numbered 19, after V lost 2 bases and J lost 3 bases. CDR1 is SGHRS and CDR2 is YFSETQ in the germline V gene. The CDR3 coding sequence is TGCGCCAGCAGCTTTATCATCGGGGCAGGGGGTCTCCTGGACTATGGCTACACCTTC. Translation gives CASSFIIGAGGLLDYGYTF. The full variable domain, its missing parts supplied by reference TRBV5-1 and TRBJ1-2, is KAGVTQTPRYLIKTRGQQVTLSCSPISGHRSVSWYQQTPGQGLQFLFEYFSETQRNKGNFPGRFSGRQFSNSRSEMNVSTLELGDSALYLCASSFIIGAGGLLDYGYTFGSGTRLTVV.

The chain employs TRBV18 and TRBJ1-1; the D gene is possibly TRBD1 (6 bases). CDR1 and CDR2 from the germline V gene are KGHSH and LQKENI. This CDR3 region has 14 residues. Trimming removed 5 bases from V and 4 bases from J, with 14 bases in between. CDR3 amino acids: CASSSRQEVTEAFF. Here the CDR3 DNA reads TGTGCCAGCTCATCTCGACAGGAGGTCACTGAAGCTTTCTTT.

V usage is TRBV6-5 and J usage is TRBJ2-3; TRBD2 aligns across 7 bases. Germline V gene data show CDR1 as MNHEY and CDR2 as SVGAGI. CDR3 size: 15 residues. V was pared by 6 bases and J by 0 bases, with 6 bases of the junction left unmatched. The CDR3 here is CASSLLAASTDTQYF. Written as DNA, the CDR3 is TGTGCCAGCAGCCTCCTAGCGGCTAGCACAGATACGCAGTATTTT.

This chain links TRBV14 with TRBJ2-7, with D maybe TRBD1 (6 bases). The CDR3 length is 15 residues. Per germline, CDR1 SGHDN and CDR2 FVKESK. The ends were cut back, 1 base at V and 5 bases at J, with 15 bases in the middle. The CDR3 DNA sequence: TGTGCCAGCAGCCAAGGGGACATAAGTCGCCACGAGCAGTACTTC. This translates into CASSQGDISRHEQYF.

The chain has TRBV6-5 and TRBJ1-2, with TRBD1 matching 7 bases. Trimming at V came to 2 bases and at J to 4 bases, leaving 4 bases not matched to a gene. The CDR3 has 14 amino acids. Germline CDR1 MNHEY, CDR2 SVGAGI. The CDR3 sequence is CASSYQGGPYGYTF. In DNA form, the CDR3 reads TGTGCCAGCAGTTACCAGGGGGGTCCCTATGGCTACACCTTC.

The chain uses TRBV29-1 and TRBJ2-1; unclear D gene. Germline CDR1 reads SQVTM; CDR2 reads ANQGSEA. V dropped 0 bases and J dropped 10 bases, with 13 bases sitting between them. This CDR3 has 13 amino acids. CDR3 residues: CSVEDLLVREQFF. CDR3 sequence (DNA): TGCAGCGTTGAAGATCTTTTAGTTCGCGAGCAGTTCTTC.

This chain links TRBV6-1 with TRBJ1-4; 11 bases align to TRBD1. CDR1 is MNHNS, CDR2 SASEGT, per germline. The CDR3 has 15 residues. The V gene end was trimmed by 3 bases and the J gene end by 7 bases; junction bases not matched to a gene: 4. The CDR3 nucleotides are TGTGCCAGCAGTGACGGGACAGGGGGGGGTGAAAAACTGTTTTTT. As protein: CASSDGTGGGEKLFF.

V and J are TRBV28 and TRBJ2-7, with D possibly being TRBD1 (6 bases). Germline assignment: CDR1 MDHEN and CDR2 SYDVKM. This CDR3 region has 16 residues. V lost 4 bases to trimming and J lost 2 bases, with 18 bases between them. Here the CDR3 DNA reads TGTGCCAGCAGTTCACGATCGACAGGTGTCGCCTACGAGCAGTACTTC. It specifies CASSSRSTGVAYEQYF.

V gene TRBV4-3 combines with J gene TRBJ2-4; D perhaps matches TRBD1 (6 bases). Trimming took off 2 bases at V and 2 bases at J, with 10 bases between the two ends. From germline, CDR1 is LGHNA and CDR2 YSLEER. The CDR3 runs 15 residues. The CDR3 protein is CASSQFQGTKNIQYF. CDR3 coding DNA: TGCGCCAGCAGCCAATTTCAGGGGACCAAAAACATTCAGTACTTC.

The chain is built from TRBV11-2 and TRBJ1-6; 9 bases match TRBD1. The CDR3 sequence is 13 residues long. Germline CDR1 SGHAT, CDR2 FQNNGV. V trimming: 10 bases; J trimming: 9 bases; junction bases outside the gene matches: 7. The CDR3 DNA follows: TGTGCCACCGGGACAGGGTTAGGTTCACCCCTCCACTTT. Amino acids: CATGTGLGSPLHF.

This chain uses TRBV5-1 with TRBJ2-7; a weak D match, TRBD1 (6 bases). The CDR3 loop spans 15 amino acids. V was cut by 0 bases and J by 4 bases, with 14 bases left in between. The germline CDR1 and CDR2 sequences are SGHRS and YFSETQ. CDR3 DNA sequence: TGCGCCAGCAGCTTGGCGCCGGGACAACATTACGAGCAGTACTTC. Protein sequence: CASSLAPGQHYEQYF.

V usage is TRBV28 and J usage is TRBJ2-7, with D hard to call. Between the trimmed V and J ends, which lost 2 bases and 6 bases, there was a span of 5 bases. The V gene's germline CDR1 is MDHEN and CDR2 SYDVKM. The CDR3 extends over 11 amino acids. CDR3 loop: CASSLNLEQYF. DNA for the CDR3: TGTGCCAGCAGTTTAAATCTCGAGCAGTACTTC.

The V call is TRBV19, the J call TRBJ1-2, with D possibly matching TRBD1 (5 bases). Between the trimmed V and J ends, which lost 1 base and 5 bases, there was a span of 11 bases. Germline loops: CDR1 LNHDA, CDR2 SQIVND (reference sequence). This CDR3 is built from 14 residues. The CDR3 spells CASSIGQNSYGYTF. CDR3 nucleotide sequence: TGTGCCAGTAGTATAGGACAGAATTCTTATGGCTACACCTTC. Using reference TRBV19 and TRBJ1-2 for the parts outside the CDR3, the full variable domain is DGGITQSPKYLFRKEGQNVTLSCEQNLNHDAMYWYRQDPGQGLRLIYYSQIVNDFQKGDIAEGYSVSREKKESFPLTVTSAQKNPTAFYLCASSIGQNSYGYTFGSGTRLTVV.

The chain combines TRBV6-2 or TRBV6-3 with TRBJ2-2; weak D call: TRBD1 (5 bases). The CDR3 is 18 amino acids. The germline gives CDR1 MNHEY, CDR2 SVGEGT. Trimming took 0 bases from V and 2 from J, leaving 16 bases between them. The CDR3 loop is CASSYSYVTGTNTGELFF. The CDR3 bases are TGTGCCAGCAGTTACTCGTATGTCACAGGTACCAACACCGGGGAGCTGTTTTTT.

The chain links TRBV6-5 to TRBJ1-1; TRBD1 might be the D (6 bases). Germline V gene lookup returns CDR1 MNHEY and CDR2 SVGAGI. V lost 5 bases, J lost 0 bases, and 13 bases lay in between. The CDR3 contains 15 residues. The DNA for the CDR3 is TGTGCCAGCAGTAAAATACAGGGATTGAACACTGAAGCTTTCTTT. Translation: CASSKIQGLNTEAFF.

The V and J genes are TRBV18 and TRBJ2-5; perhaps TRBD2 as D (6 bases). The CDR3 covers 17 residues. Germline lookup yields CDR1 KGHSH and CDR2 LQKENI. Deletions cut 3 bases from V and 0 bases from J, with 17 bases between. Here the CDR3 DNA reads TGTGCCAGCTCACCTAATGTTGGCGGGGCGTACCAAGAGACCCAGTACTTC. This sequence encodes CASSPNVGGAYQETQYF.

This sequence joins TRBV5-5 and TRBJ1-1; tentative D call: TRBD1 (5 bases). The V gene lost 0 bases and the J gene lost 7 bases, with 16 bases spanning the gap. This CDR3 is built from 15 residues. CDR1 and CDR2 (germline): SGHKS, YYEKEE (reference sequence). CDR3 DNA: TGTGCCAGCAGCTTGGGTCCCCGCAGGGCCGGTGAAGCTTTCTTT. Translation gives CASSLGPRRAGEAFF.

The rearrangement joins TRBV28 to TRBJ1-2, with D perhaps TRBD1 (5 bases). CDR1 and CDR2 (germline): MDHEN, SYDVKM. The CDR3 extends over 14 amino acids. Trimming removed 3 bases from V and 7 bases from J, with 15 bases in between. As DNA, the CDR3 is TGTGCCAGCAGTTTGTGGAGGGACGGACTTGGCTACACCTTC. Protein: CASSLWRDGLGYTF.